The rows below give T cell receptor beta chains drawn from one sample of a study of T cell responses to AZD1222 COVID-19 vaccine. This table comes from immunoSEQ multiplex PCR, and its TCRdb copy is limited to in-frame clones, with some not included. The sample carries about 160,000 clones, roughly 86% recorded once. The specimen was peripheral blood, collected on day 0 of AZD1222 vaccination. The source of these receptors is an adult in good health. Each CDR3 is given with its conserved first and last residue. A D gene is named only where the DNA matches it firmly. Clone size is not always given. Where it is, it says once, few, many or a class for expanded clones.

TRBJ2-7	few	TRBV28	TRBD2	15	CASNLKERESHEQYF	TGTGCCAGCAACCTTAAGGAGCGGGAGTCCCACGAGCAGTACTTC
TRBJ1-2	.	TRBV4-2	TRBD1	16	CASSQETGVYVYGYTF	TGTGCCAGCAGCCAAGAGACAGGGGTCTATGTCTATGGCTACACCTTC
TRBJ2-7	.	TRBV11-3	.	11	CASSQDGEQYF	TGTGCCAGCAGCCAAGACGGCGAGCAGTACTTC
TRBJ2-1	.	TRBV9	TRBD2	15	CASSPLAGVENEQFF	TGTGCCAGCAGCCCGTTAGCGGGAGTGGAGAATGAGCAGTTCTTC
TRBJ1-2	.	TRBV7-3	.	16	CASSPRFDGNVYGYTF	TGTGCCAGCAGCCCAAGGTTCGACGGGAACGTCTATGGCTACACCTTC
TRBJ2-7	.	TRBV7-2	.	14	CASSLTGGGYEQYF	TGTGCCAGCAGCTTGACGGGGGGCGGCTACGAGCAGTACTTC
TRBJ1-1	.	TRBV9	TRBD1	16	CASSPDLLQGAAEAFF	TGTGCCAGCAGCCCCGATCTTCTACAGGGGGCAGCGGAAGCTTTCTTT
TRBJ2-6	once	TRBV12-5	TRBD1	17	CASGSLQGYEGANVLTF	TGTGCTAGTGGTTCACTACAGGGGTATGAGGGGGCCAACGTCCTGACTTTC
TRBJ1-1	.	TRBV4-3	.	13	CASSQSGQGEAFF	TGCGCCAGCAGCCAAAGCGGGCAGGGTGAAGCTTTCTTT
TRBJ1-1	.	TRBV6-5	TRBD1	16	CASSYGQGALNTEAFF	TGTGCCAGCAGTTACGGACAGGGGGCCCTGAACACTGAAGCTTTCTTT
TRBJ2-5	.	TRBV7-2	.	13	CASSYSYQETQYF	TGTGCCAGCAGCTATAGTTACCAGGAGACCCAGTACTTC
TRBJ2-1	.	TRBV29-1	.	12	CSVDKVYNEQFF	TGCAGCGTTGATAAGGTTTACAATGAGCAGTTCTTC
TRBJ2-1	.	TRBV11-3	.	13	CASSLGRYNEQFF	TGTGCCAGCAGCTTGGGACGGTACAATGAGCAGTTCTTC
TRBJ1-5	.	TRBV15	.	16	CATSRDPQPSPEPQHF	TGTGCCACCAGCAGAGATCCCCAGCCATCTCCGGAGCCCCAGCATTTT
TRBJ2-7	.	TRBV24-1	TRBD1	15	CATSDSDRVVREQYF	TGTGCCACCAGTGATTCCGACAGGGTTGTGAGGGAGCAGTACTTC
TRBJ1-2	.	TRBV28	.	13	CASSLTLNYGYTF	TGTGCCAGCAGCTTGACTCTTAACTATGGCTACACCTTC
TRBJ2-7	.	TRBV28	TRBD1	16	CASRNPGTGHSYEQYF	TGTGCCAGCAGAAACCCCGGGACAGGCCACTCCTACGAGCAGTACTTC
TRBJ2-6	.	TRBV13	.	16	CASSLGPSIGANVLTF	TGTGCCAGCAGCTTAGGACCTTCCATCGGGGCCAACGTCCTGACTTTC
TRBJ1-6	.	TRBV5-4	.	14	CASSFEGGNSPLHF	TGTGCCAGCAGCTTTGAGGGGGGTAATTCACCCCTCCACTTT
TRBJ1-1	.	TRBV5-1	.	13	CASSLGGNTEAFF	TGCGCCAGCAGCTTGGGTGGGAACACTGAAGCTTTCTTT
TRBJ1-2	.	TRBV7-2	TRBD1	13	CASRPRDSIAYTF	TGTGCCAGCCGCCCCCGGGACAGTATTGCCTACACCTTC
TRBJ2-5	.	TRBV18	.	14	CASSHGPRQETQYF	TGTGCCAGCTCTCACGGGCCTCGCCAAGAGACCCAGTACTTC
TRBJ2-1	.	TRBV18	.	12	CASSPLIDEQFF	TGTGCCAGCTCACCACTCATAGATGAGCAGTTCTTC